Below are 6 T cell receptor beta chains sequenced from a single sample in a study of T cells in Graves' hyperthyroidism and ophthalmopathy. Regions amplified from RNA transcripts were the TCR beta CDR3 regions. In the first-round RT-PCR of the TCR CDR3, the HTBI primer set was used. MiXCR was run by TCRdb on the multiplex PCR reads, yielding one entry per CDR3 protein. The sample contains approximately 600,000 distinct CDR3 sequences, about 17% of which appear only once. The sample was blood. Receptors were obtained from a young woman with Graves' hyperthyroidism.

This clonotype was recorded a few times. The rearrangement links TRBV6-1 to TRBJ2-6, with D hard to call. This CDR3 spans 19 amino acids. Germline values: CDR1 MNHNS, CDR2 SASEGT. The germline V and J ends were trimmed by 4 bases and 0 bases, with 19 bases remaining between them. The CDR3 DNA is TGTGCCAGCAGTGGGGCGTCGCGGCGGAAGATCTCTGGGGCCAACGTCCTGACTTTC. Encoded protein: CASSGASRRKISGANVLTF.

The V gene is TRBV18, the J gene TRBJ2-5; D gene ambiguous. Trimming left V 2 bases short and J 4 bases short, with 11 bases between. The length of the CDR3 is 14 residues. CDR1 and CDR2 from the germline V gene are KGHSH and LQKENI. CDR3 protein: CASSPSEGGETQYF. DNA for the CDR3: TGTGCCAGCTCACCAAGCGAAGGCGGAGAGACCCAGTACTTC.

In its sample, this clonotype was seen a few times. The CDR3 coding sequence is TGTGCCAGCAGTTACCTAATGAGCGGGAGAGTCTACGAGCAGTACTTC. This codes for CASSYLMSGRVYEQYF. The gene calls are TRBV6-5 and TRBJ2-7; 8 bases are shared with TRBD2. Germline lookup yields CDR1 MNHEY and CDR2 SVGAGI. J gave up 3 bases and V 2 bases, and 9 bases lay outside the gene matches. This CDR3 is built from 16 residues.

This clonotype was counted many times. V usage is TRBV24-1 and J usage is TRBJ2-5; D unresolved. The CDR3 sequence is 14 residues long. Germline V CDR1 and CDR2: KGHDR, SFDVKD. V lost 4 bases to trimming and J lost 1 base, with 9 bases between them. The CDR3 DNA follows: TGTGCCACCAGTGACCAACAGATCCAAGAGACCCAGTACTTC. This codes for CATSDQQIQETQYF.

In regard to this clonotype: A read error is possible here, since a much larger clone lies one base away. CDR3 DNA: TGTGCCAGCAGCTTAGGGGGGACAGGAAGATCGAGCTACACCTTC. Its protein product is CASSLGGTGRSSYTF. The chain recombines TRBV7-9 with TRBJ1-2; TRBD1 aligns across 8 bases. Germline trimming cut 1 base from V and 9 bases from J; bases unmatched to any gene: 10. This CDR3 is built from 15 residues. CDR1 SEHNR and CDR2 FQNEAQ come from the germline V gene (reference sequence).

This clonotype was seen repeatedly, ten times or more. V and J are TRBV28 and TRBJ1-5; weak D call: TRBD1 (5 bases). CDR1 and CDR2 (germline): MDHEN, SYDVKM. The CDR3 is 15 amino acids. Trimming took off 3 bases at V and 0 bases at J, with 9 bases between the two ends. CDR3 loop: CASSFRDVSNQPQHF. Here the CDR3 DNA reads TGTGCCAGCAGTTTTAGGGACGTTAGCAATCAGCCCCAGCATTTT.